A single sample gave rise to the 8 T cell receptor beta chains below, sequenced in a study of blood T cell repertoires in COVID-19. Some clones are missing from TCRdb's copy, which holds only in-frame ones; the method was immunoSEQ multiplex PCR. The sample yields about 270,000 clones, about 90% seen once. Material for sequencing was PBMCs or T cells enriched from blood (not recorded which). All receptors derive from a young woman with acute COVID-19.

The J gene is TRBJ2-1, the V gene TRBV7-3; 14 nucleotides match TRBD2. The CDR3 totals 16 residues. Trimming removed 5 bases from V and 10 bases from J; junction bases left unmatched: 10. Germline CDR1 is SGHTA and CDR2 is FQGTGA. CDR3 nucleotides: TGTGCCAGCAGCCCACAAGGACTAGCGGGAGGCGGAGAGCAGTTCTTC. Protein sequence: CASSPQGLAGGGEQFF.

V and J are TRBV11-2 and TRBJ1-6; D is uncertain. V gave up 2 bases and J gave up 8 bases, with 7 bases separating them. CDR3 length equals 13 residues. The germline gives CDR1 SGHAT, CDR2 FQNNGV. This CDR3 reads CASSLSSDSPLHF. CDR3 nucleotide sequence: TGTGCCAGCAGCTTAAGCTCGGATTCACCCCTCCACTTT.

The gene calls are TRBV5-4 and TRBJ1-1; 7 bases align to TRBD1. This CDR3 spans 17 amino acids. V dropped 4 bases and J dropped 4; count of bases not matched to a gene: 16. In germline, CDR1 is SGHNT, CDR2 YYREEE (reference sequence). The CDR3 bases are TGTGCCAGCAGCACTTTGACAGGGTTGACACGGAGCACTGAAGCTTTCTTT. This codes for CASSTLTGLTRSTEAFF.

The chain joins TRBV4-1 to TRBJ2-7; the match to TRBD2 covers 12 bases. The germline CDR1 and CDR2 sequences are MGHRA and YSYEKL. This CDR3 contains 16 residues. V shed 2 bases and J 5 bases; nucleotides not matched to a gene: 7. The CDR3 coding sequence is TGCGCCAGCAGCCAACAGACTAGCGGGAGTAGAGACGAGCAGTACTTC. It specifies CASSQQTSGSRDEQYF.

The gene calls are TRBV7-8 and TRBJ2-1; 9 positions agree with TRBD2. The germline V gene encodes CDR1 SGHVS and CDR2 FQNEAQ. This CDR3 is 16 amino acids long. J gave up 3 bases and V 1 base, and 4 bases lay outside the gene matches. The DNA for the CDR3 is TGTGCCAGCAGCTTAGGGACTAGCGAGAACTACAATGAGCAGTTCTTC. It specifies CASSLGTSENYNEQFF.

This clone was counted a single time. The rearrangement uses TRBV19 and TRBJ2-2; TRBD2 agrees at 10 bases. Looked up from germline, CDR1 is LNHDA and CDR2 is SQIVND (reference sequence). V shed 8 bases and J 4 bases; nucleotides not matched to a gene: 4. CDR3 length: 14 residues. DNA of the CDR3: TGTGCCAGTTTGACTAGCGGGTTCACCGGGGAGCTGTTTTTT. Its translation: CASLTSGFTGELFF.

V and J are TRBV10-1 and TRBJ1-1; TRBD1 matches 7 bases. V trimming: 2 bases; J trimming: 1 base; junction bases outside the gene matches: 7. Germline V gene sequence: CDR1 WNHNN, CDR2 SYGVQD (reference sequence). CDR3 size: 16 residues. This chain's CDR3 is CASSEATGPWNTEAFF. As DNA, the CDR3 is TGCGCCAGCAGTGAGGCGACAGGGCCCTGGAACACTGAAGCTTTCTTT.

The rearrangement uses TRBV3-1 (or the pseudogene TRBV3-2) and TRBJ2-1; D may be TRBD1 (5 bases). This CDR3 region has 15 residues. Trimming pared 3 bases from V and 8 bases from J, leaving 17 bases between. From germline, CDR1 is LGHDT and CDR2 YNNKEL (reference sequence). The DNA for the CDR3 is TGTGCCAGCAGCCAGATATCTCGAGTAGGGGATGAGCAGTTCTTC. Encoded protein: CASSQISRVGDEQFF.